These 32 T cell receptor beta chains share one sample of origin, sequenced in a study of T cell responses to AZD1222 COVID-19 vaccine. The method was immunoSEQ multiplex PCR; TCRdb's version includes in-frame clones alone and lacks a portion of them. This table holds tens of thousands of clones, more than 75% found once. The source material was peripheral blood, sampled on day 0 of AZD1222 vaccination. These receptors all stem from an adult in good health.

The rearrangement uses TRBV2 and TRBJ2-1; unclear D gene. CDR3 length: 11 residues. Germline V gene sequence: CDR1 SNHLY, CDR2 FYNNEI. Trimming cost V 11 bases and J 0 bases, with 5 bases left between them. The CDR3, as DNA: TGTGCCTCGGCCTCCTACAATGAGCAGTTCTTC. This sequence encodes CASASYNEQFF.

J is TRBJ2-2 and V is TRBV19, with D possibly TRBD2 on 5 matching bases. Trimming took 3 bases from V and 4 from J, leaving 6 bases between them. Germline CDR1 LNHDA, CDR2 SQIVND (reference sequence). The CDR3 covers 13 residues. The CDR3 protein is CASSIGLTGELFF. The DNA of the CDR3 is TGTGCCAGTAGTATCGGACTCACCGGGGAGCTGTTTTTT.

CDR3 DNA sequence: TGTGCCAGCAGCTTCGACAGGGGGCTTGGCTACACCTTC. Amino acid sequence: CASSFDRGLGYTF. The chain combines TRBV5-6 with TRBJ1-2; 10 bases line up with TRBD1. V trimming: 2 bases; J trimming: 7 bases; junction bases outside the gene matches: 2. Germline-derived CDR1 and CDR2 are SGHDT and YYEEEE. The CDR3 spans 13 residues.

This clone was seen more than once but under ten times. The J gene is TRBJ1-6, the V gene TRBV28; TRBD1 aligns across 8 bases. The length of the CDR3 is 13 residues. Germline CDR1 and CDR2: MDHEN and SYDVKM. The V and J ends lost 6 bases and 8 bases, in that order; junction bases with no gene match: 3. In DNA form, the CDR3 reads TGTGCCAGCAGGCTACAGGGGGATTCACCCCTCCACTTT. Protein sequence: CASRLQGDSPLHF.

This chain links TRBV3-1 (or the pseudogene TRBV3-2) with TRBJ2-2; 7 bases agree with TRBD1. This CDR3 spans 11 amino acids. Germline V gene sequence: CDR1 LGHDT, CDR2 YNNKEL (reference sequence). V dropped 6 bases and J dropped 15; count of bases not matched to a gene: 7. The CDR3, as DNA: TGTGCCAGCAGTACTATGGGACAGATGTTTTTT. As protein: CASSTMGQMFF.

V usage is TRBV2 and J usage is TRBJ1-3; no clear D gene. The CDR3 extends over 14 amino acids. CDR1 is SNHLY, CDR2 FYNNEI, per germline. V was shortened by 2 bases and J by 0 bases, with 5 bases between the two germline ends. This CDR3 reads CASSETASGNTIYF. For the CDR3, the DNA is TGTGCCAGCAGTGAAACGGCCTCTGGAAACACCATATATTTT.

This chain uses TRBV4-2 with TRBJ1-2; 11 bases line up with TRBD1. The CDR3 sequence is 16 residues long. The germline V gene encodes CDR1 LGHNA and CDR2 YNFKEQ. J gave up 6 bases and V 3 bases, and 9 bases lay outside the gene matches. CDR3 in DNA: TGTGCCAGCAGCCACGGACAGGGGGCGGTCGGGGATGGCTACACCTTC. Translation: CASSHGQGAVGDGYTF.

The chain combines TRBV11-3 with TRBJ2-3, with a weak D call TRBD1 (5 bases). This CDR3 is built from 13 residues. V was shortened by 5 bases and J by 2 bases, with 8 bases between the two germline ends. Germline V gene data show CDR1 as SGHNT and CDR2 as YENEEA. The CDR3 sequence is CASSRQITDTQYF. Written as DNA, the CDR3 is TGTGCCAGCAGCCGACAGATCACAGATACGCAGTATTTT.

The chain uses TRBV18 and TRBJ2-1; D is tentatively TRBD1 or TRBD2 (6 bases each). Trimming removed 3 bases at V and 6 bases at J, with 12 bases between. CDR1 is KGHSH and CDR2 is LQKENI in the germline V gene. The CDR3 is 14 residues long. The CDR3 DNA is TGTGCCAGCTCACCTACAGGGAGGTCCAATGAGCAGTTCTTC. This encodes CASSPTGRSNEQFF. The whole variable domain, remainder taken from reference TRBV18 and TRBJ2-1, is NAGVMQNPRHLVRRRGQEARLRCSPMKGHSHVYWYRQLPEEGLKFMVYLQKENIIDESGMPKERFSAEFPKEGPSILRIQQVVRGDSAAYFCASSPTGRSNEQFFGPGTRLTVL.

The CDR3 region has the DNA TGTGCCAGCAGCCCAAGGCACCAAGAGACCCAGTACTTC. Translating it yields CASSPRHQETQYF. The chain has TRBV14 and TRBJ2-5; D is ambiguous. The CDR3 is 13 residues long. V was clipped by 4 bases and J by 0 bases, with 6 bases between them. Germline V gives CDR1 SGHDN, CDR2 FVKESK.

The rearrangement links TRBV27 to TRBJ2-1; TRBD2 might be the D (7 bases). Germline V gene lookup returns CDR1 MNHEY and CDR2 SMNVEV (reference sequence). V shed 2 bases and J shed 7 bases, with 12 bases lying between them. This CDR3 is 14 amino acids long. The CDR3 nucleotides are TGTGCCAGCAGTTTAAGGGGGGGTCGGAATGAGCAGTTCTTC. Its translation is CASSLRGGRNEQFF.

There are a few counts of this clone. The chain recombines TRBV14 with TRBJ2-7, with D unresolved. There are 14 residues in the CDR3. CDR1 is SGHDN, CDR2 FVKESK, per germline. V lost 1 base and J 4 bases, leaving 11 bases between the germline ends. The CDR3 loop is CASSQGSLVYEQYF. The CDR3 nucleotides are TGTGCCAGCAGCCAAGGCTCCCTAGTGTACGAGCAGTACTTC.

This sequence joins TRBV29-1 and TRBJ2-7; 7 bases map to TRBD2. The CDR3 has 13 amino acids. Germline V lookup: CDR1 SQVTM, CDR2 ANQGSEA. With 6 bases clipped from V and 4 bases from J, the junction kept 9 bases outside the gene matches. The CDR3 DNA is TGCAGCGTGGGGGAGGGGAGGTCGTACGAGCAGTACTTC. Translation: CSVGEGRSYEQYF.

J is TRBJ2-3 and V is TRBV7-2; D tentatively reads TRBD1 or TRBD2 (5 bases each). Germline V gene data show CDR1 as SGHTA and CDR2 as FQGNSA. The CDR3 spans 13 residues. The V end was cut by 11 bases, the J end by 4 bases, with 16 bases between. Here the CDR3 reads CAHAQGGSDTQYF. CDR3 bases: TGTGCCCATGCCCAGGGCGGGTCAGATACGCAGTATTTT.

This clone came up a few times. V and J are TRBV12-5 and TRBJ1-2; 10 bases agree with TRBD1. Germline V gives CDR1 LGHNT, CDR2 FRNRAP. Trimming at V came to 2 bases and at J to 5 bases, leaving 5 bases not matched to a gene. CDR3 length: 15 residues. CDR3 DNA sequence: TGTGCTAGTGGTTTGTCCGGGACAGGGGTTTATGGCTACACCTTC. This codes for CASGLSGTGVYGYTF.

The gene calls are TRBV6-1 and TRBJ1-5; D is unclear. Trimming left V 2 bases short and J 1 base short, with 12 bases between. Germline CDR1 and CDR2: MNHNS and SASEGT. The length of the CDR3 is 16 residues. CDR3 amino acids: CASSERGARSNQPQHF. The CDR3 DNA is TGTGCCAGCAGTGAACGAGGTGCGAGGAGCAATCAGCCCCAGCATTTT.

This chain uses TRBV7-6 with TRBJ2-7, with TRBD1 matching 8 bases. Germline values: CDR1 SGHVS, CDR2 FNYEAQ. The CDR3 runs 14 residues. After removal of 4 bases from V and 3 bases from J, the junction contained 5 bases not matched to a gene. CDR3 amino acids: CASSSSDRGYEQYF. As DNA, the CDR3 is TGTGCCAGCAGCTCCTCAGACAGGGGCTACGAGCAGTACTTC.

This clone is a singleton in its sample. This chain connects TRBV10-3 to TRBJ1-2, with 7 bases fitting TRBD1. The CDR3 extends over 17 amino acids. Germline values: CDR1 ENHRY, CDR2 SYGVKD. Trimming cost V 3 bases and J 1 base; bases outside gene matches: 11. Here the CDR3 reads CAISERPGTEINYGYTF. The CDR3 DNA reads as TGTGCCATCAGTGAACGACCAGGGACAGAAATTAACTATGGCTACACCTTC.

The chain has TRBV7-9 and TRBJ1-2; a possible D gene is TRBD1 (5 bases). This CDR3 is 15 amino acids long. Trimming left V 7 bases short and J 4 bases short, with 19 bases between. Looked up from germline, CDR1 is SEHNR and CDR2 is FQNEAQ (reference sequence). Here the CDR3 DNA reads TGTGCCAGCACCTCCCCTCGGGGCGGGTTCTATGGCTACACCTTC. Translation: CASTSPRGGFYGYTF.

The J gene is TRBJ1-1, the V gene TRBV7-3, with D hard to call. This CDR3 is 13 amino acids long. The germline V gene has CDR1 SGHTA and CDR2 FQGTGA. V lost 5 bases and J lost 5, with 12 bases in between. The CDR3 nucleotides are TGTGCCAGCAGCCTGCTGGGATATACTGAAGCTTTCTTT. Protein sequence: CASSLLGYTEAFF.

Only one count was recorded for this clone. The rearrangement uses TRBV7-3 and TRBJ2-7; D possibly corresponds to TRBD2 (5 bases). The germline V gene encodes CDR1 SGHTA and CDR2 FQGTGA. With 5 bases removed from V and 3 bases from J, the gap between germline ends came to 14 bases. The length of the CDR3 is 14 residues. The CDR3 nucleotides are TGTGCCAGCAGCCCATCGGACTCAATCTACGAGCAGTACTTC. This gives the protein CASSPSDSIYEQYF.

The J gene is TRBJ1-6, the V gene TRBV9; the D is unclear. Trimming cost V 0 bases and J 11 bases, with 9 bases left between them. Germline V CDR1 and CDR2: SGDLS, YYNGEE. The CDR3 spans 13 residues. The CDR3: CASSVEGFPPLHF. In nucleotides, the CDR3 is TGTGCCAGCAGCGTAGAAGGGTTCCCACCCCTCCACTTT. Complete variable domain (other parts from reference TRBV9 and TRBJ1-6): DSGVTQTPKHLITATGQRVTLRCSPRSGDLSVYWYQQSLDQGLQFLIQYYNGEERAKGNILERFSAQQFPDLHSELNLSSLELGDSALYFCASSVEGFPPLHFGNGTRLTVT.

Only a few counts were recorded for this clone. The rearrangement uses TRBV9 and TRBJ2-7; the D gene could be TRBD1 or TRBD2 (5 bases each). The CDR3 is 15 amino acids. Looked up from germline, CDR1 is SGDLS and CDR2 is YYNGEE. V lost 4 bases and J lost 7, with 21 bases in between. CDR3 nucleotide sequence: TGTGCCAGCAGCCCCCACCGGGACCCGTGGCGGGAGCAGTACTTC. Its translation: CASSPHRDPWREQYF.

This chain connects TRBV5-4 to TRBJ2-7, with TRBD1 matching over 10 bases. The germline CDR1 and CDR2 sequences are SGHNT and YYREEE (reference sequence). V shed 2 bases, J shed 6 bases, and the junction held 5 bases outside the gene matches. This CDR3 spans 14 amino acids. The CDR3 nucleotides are TGTGCCAGCAGCTTAGGACAGGGGGTAGCCGAGCAGTACTTC. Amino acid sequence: CASSLGQGVAEQYF.

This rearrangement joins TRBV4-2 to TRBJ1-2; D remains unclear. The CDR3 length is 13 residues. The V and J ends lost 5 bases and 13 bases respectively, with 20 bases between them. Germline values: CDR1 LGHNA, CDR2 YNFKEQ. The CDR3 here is CASSDEELARITF. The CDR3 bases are TGTGCCAGCAGCGACGAGGAATTGGCGCGGATCACCTTC.

The CDR3 protein is CASSPFVGADYEQYF. The CDR3 DNA is TGTGCCAGCAGCCCCTTTGTTGGAGCGGACTACGAGCAGTACTTC. The chain has TRBV7-6 and TRBJ2-7; possibly TRBD2 for D (5 bases). CDR1 and CDR2 (germline): SGHVS, FNYEAQ. The germline V and J ends were trimmed by 5 bases and 3 bases, with 17 bases remaining between them. The CDR3 runs 15 residues. Full variable domain (outside the CDR3, taken from reference TRBV7-6 and TRBJ2-7): GAGVSQSPRYKVTKRGQDVALRCDPISGHVSLYWYRQALGQGPEFLTYFNYEAQQDKSGLPNDRFSAERPEGSISTLTIQRTEQRDSAMYRCASSPFVGADYEQYFGPGTRLTVT.

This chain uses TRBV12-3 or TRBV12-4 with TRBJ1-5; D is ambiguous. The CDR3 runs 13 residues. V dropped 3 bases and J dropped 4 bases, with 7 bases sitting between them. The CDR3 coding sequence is TGTGCCAGCAGTTTTATTGGGAATCAGCCCCAGCATTTT. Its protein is CASSFIGNQPQHF.

The CDR3 reads CASSSRGTQYF. The CDR3 DNA sequence: TGTGCCAGCAGTTCCCGTGGGACCCAGTACTTC. The chain carries TRBV28 and TRBJ2-5; D unclear. This CDR3 comprises 11 residues. V was pared by 4 bases and J by 7 bases, with 7 bases between. The germline CDR1 and CDR2 sequences are MDHEN and SYDVKM.

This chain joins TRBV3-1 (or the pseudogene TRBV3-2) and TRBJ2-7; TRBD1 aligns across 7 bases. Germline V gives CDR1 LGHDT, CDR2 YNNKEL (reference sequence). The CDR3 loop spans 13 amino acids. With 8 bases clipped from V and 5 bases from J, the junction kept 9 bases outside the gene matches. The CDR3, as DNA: TGTGCCAGCGGGGCAGGGGGTCGGCACGAGCAGTACTTC. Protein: CASGAGGRHEQYF.

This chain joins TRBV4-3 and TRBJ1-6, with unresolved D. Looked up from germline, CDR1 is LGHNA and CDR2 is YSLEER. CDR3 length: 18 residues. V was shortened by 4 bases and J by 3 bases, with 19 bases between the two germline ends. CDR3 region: CASSPADGRVFYNSPLHF. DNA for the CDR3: TGCGCCAGCAGCCCAGCGGACGGGCGCGTCTTCTATAATTCACCCCTCCACTTT.

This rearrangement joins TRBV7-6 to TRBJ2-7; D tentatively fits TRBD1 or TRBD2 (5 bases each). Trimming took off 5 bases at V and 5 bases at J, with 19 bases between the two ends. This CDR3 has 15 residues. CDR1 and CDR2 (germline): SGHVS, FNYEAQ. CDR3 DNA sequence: TGTGCCAGCAGCCCGTCACGGGGCTGGACTCACGAGCAGTACTTC. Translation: CASSPSRGWTHEQYF.

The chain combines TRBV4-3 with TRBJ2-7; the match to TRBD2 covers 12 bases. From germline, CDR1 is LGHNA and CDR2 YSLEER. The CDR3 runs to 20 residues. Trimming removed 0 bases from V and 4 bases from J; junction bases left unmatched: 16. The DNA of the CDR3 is TGCGCCAGCAGCCAAGATCTTCCGAGGGGGCGGACTAGCGGGGTTTACGAGCAGTACTTC. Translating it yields CASSQDLPRGRTSGVYEQYF.